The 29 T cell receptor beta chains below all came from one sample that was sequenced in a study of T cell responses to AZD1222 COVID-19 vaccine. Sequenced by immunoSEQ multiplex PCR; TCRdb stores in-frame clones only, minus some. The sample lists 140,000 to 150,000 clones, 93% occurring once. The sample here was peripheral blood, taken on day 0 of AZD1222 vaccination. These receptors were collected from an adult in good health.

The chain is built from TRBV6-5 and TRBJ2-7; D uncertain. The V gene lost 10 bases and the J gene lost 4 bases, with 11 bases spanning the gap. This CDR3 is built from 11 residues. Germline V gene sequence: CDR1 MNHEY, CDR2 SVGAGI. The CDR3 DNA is TGTGCCACCAACGGACCGTACGAGCAGTACTTC. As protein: CATNGPYEQYF.

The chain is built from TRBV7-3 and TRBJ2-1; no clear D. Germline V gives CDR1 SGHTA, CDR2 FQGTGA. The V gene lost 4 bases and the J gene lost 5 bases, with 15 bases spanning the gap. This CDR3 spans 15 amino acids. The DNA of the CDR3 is TGTGCCAGCAGCTCTCTGTCCGGTTTTGACAATGAGCAGTTCTTC. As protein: CASSSLSGFDNEQFF. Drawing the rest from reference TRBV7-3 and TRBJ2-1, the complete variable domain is GAGVSQTPSNKVTEKGKYVELRCDPISGHTALYWYRQSLGQGPEFLIYFQGTGAADDSGLPNDRFFAVRPEGSVSTLKIQRTERGDSAVYLCASSSLSGFDNEQFFGPGTRLTVL.

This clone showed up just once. CDR3 sequence reads: CASSVTDRGNTEAFF. The CDR3 bases are TGTGCCAGCAGCGTCACGGACAGGGGGAACACTGAAGCTTTCTTT. The chain has TRBV9 and TRBJ1-1, with 9 nucleotides matching TRBD1. The CDR3 consists of 15 residues. Germline V gene lookup returns CDR1 SGDLS and CDR2 YYNGEE. With 2 bases clipped from V and 1 base from J, the junction kept 3 bases outside the gene matches. Supplemented by reference TRBV9 and TRBJ1-1, the full variable domain reads DSGVTQTPKHLITATGQRVTLRCSPRSGDLSVYWYQQSLDQGLQFLIQYYNGEERAKGNILERFSAQQFPDLHSELNLSSLELGDSALYFCASSVTDRGNTEAFFGQGTRLTVV.

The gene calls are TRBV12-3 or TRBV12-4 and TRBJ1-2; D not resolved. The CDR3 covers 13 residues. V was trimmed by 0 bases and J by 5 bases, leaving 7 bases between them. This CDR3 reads CASSLAPGYGYTF. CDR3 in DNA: TGTGCCAGCAGTTTAGCGCCGGGGTATGGCTACACCTTC.

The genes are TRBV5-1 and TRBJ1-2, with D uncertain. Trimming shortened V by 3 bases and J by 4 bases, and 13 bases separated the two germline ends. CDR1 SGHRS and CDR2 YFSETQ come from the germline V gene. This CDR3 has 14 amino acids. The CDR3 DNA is TGCGCCAGCAGCTCTTCTCCAGAGGCCTATGGCTACACCTTC. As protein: CASSSSPEAYGYTF.

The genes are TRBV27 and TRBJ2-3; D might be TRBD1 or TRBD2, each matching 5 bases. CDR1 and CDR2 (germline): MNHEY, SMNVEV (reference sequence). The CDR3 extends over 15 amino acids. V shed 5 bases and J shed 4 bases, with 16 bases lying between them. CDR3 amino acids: CASSLLRVGPDTQYF. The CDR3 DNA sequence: TGTGCCAGCAGTCTGCTGAGGGTGGGGCCAGATACGCAGTATTTT.

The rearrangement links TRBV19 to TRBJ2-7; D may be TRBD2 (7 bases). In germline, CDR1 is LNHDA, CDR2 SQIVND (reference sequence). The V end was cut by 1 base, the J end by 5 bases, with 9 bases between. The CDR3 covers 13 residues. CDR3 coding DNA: TGTGCCAGTAGTATAGGGGAGGGGGACGAGCAGTACTTC. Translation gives CASSIGEGDEQYF. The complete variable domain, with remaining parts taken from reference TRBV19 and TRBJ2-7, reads DGGITQSPKYLFRKEGQNVTLSCEQNLNHDAMYWYRQDPGQGLRLIYYSQIVNDFQKGDIAEGYSVSREKKESFPLTVTSAQKNPTAFYLCASSIGEGDEQYFGPGTRLTVT.

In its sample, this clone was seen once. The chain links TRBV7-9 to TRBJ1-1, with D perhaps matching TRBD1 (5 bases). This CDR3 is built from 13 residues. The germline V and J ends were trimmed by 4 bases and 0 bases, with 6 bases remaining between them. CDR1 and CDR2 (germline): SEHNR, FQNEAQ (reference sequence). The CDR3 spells CASSSTVNTEAFF. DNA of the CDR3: TGTGCCAGCAGCTCGACAGTGAACACTGAAGCTTTCTTT.

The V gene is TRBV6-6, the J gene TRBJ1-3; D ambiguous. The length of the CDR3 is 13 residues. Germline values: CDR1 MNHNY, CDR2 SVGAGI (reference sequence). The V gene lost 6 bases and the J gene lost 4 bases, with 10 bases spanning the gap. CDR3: CASRAMGGNTIYF. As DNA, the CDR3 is TGTGCCAGCAGGGCGATGGGGGGAAACACCATATATTTT.

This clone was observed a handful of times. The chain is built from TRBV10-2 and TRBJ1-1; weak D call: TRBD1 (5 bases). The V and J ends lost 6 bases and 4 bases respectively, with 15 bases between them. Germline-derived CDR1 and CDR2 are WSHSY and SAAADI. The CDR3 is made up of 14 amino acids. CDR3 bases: TGCGCCAGCAGCCCCGGGACTTGGACCACTGAAGCTTTCTTT. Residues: CASSPGTWTTEAFF.

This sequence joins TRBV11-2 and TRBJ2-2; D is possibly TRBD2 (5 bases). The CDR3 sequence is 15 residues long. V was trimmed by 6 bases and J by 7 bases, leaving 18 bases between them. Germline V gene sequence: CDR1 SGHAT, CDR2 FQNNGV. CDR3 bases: TGTGCCAGCAGTCTAACCGGGGAATCGTACGGGGAGCTGTTTTTT. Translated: CASSLTGESYGELFF.

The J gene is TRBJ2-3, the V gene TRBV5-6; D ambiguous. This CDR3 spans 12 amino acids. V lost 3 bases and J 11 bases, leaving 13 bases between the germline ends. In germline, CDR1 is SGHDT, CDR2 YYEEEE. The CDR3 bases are TGTGCCAGCAGCTCCGACTCTACCGGGCAGTATTTT. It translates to CASSSDSTGQYF. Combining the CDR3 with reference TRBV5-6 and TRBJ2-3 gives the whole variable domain DAGVTQSPTHLIKTRGQQVTLRCSPKSGHDTVSWYQQALGQGPQFIFQYYEEEERQRGNFPDRFSGHQFPNYSSELNVNALLLGDSALYLCASSSDSTGQYFGPGTRLTVL.

The CDR3 DNA follows: TGTGCCAGCAGCTTGCAGGGGAGCTCCTACAATGAGCAGTTCTTC. Translated, it gives CASSLQGSSYNEQFF. This chain joins TRBV5-5 and TRBJ2-1, with TRBD1 as a possible D gene (6 bases). V was cut by 1 base and J by 0 bases, with 8 bases left in between. The CDR3 runs to 15 residues. Germline V gene sequence: CDR1 SGHKS, CDR2 YYEKEE (reference sequence).

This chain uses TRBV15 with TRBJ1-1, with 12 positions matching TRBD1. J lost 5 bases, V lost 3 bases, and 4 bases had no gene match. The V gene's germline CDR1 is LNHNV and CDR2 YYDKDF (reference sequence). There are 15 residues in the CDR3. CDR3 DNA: TGTGCCACCAGCAGTGGGACAGGGGGCCGGACTGAAGCTTTCTTT. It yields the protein CATSSGTGGRTEAFF.

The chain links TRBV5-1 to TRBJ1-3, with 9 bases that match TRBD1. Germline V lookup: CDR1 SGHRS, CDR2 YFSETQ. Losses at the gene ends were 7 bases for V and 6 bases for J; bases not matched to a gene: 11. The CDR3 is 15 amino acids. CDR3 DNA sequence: TGCGCCAGCCGCAAATCGGACAGGGGTCCAAACACCATATATTTT. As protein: CASRKSDRGPNTIYF.

Here the CDR3 reads CASSYREVPPSYEQYF. The CDR3 nucleotides read TGTGCCAGCAGTTACCGGGAAGTACCTCCGTCTTACGAGCAGTACTTC. The rearrangement uses TRBV6-6 and TRBJ2-7; TRBD2 might be the D (5 bases). Trimming stripped 2 bases from V and 4 bases from J, with 18 bases between. The CDR3 is 16 amino acids. CDR1 is MNHNY, CDR2 SVGAGI, per germline (reference sequence).

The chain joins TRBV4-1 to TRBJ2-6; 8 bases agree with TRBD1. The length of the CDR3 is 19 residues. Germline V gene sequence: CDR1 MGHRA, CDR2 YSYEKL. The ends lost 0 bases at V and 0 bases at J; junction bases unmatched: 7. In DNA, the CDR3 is TGCGCCAGCAGCCAAGAAAACGACAGGGGCGCCTCTGGGGCCAACGTCCTGACTTTC. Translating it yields CASSQENDRGASGANVLTF.

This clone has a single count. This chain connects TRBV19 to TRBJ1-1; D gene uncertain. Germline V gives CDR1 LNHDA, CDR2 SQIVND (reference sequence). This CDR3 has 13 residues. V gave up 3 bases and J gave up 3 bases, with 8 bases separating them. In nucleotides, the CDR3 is TGTGCCAGTAGTATCGGCTGGGACACTGAAGCTTTCTTT. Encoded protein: CASSIGWDTEAFF.

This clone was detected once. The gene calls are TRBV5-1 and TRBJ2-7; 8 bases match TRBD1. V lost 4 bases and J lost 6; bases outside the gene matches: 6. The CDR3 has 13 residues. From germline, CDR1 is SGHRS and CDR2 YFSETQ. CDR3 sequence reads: CASSRGQGGEQYF. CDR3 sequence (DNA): TGCGCCAGCAGCCGAGGACAGGGAGGCGAGCAGTACTTC.

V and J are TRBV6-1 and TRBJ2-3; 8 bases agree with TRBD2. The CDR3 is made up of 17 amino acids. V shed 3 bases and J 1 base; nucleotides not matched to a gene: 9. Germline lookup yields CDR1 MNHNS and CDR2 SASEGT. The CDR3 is CASSESGTSSRTDTQYF. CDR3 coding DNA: TGTGCCAGCAGTGAGAGCGGGACTAGTTCCCGCACAGATACGCAGTATTTT.

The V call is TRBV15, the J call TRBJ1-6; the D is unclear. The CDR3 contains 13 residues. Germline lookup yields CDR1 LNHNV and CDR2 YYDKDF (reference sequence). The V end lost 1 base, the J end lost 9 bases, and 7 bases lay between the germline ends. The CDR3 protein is CATSRGEGSPLHF. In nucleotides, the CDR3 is TGTGCCACCAGCAGAGGAGAGGGTTCACCCCTCCACTTT. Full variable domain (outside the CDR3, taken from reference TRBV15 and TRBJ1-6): DAMVIQNPRYQVTQFGKPVTLSCSQTLNHNVMYWYQQKSSQAPKLLFHYYDKDFNNEADTPDNFQSRRPNTSFCFLDIRSPGLGDTAMYLCATSRGEGSPLHFGNGTRLTVT.

The DNA for the CDR3 is TGTGCCAGCAGCTCTAAAGGGGCAGGGGGTAGTTATGGCTACACCTTC. This gives the protein CASSSKGAGGSYGYTF. The chain carries TRBV21-1 and TRBJ1-2; TRBD1 is the table's D call and was not checked against the DNA. TRBV21-1 is described as a pseudogene. This CDR3 spans 16 amino acids.

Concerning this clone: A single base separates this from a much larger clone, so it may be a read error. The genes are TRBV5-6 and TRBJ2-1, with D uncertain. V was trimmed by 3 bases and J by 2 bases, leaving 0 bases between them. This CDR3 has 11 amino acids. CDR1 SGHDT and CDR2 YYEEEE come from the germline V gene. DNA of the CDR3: TGTGCCAGCAGCTCCTACAATGAGCAGTTCTTC. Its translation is CASSSYNEQFF. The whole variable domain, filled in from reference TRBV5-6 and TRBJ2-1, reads DAGVTQSPTHLIKTRGQQVTLRCSPKSGHDTVSWYQQALGQGPQFIFQYYEEEERQRGNFPDRFSGHQFPNYSSELNVNALLLGDSALYLCASSSYNEQFFGPGTRLTVL.

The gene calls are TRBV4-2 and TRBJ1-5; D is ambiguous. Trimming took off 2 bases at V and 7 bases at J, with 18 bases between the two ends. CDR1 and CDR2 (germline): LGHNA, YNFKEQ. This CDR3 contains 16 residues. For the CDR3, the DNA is TGTGCCAGCAGCCAAACTTTTCGGACGGCCAGACAGCCCCAGCATTTT. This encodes CASSQTFRTARQPQHF.

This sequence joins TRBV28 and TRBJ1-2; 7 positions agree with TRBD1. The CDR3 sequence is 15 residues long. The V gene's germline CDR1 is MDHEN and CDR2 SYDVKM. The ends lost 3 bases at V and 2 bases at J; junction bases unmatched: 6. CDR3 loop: CASSFTGVVNYGYTF. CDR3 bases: TGTGCCAGCAGTTTCACAGGGGTTGTCAACTATGGCTACACCTTC.

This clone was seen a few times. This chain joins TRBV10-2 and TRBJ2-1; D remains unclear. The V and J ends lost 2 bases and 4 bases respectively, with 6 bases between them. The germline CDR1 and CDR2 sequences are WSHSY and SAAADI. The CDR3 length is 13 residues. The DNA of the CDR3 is TGCGCCAGCAGTGAGGGATATTACAATGAGCAGTTCTTC. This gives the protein CASSEGYYNEQFF.

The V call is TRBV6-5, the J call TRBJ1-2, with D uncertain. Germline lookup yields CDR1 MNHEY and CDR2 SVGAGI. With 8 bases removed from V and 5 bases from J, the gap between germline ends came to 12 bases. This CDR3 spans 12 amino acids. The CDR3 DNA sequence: TGTGCCAGCTGGAAGGGTTTGTATGGCTACACCTTC. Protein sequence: CASWKGLYGYTF.

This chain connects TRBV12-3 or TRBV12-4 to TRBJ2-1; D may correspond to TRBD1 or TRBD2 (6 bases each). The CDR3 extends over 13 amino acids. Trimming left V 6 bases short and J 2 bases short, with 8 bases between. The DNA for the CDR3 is TGTGCCAGCAGGGGGGGCCCCTACAATGAGCAGTTCTTC. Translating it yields CASRGGPYNEQFF.

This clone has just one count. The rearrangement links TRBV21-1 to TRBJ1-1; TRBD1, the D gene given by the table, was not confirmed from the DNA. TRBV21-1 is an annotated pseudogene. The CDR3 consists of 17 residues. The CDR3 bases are TGTGCCAGCAGCCCGCCCGAGGACAGGGAAGGGAACACTGAAGCTTTCTTT. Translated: CASSPPEDREGNTEAFF.